This entry lists 28 T cell receptor beta chains sequenced from one sample in a study of blood T cells in healthy people across ages. PCR was performed a second time for about 7 to 12 cycles using a sample-barcoded 5' primer and a J-beta primer mix. MiXCR, run by TCRdb on the 5' RACE reads, gives a single entry per CDR3 protein. The sample includes about 1.1 million distinct CDR3 sequences, under 40% of them seen just once. Material for sequencing was blood. Receptors were obtained from a man aged 18-30 years in good health.

This clonotype was recorded many times. The V and J genes are TRBV11-2 and TRBJ2-3; tentative D call: TRBD1 (5 bases). CDR3 length: 15 residues. Germline assignment: CDR1 SGHAT and CDR2 FQNNGV. Trimming cost V 0 bases and J 1 base, with 8 bases left between them. CDR3 coding DNA: TGTGCCAGCAGCTTAGATCAGGGTCGCACAGATACGCAGTATTTT. It encodes CASSLDQGRTDTQYF. The full variable domain, completed using reference TRBV11-2 and TRBJ2-3, is EAGVAQSPRYKIIEKRQSVAFWCNPISGHATLYWYQQILGQGPKLLIQFQNNGVVDDSQLPKDRFSAERLKGVDSTLKIQPAKLEDSAVYLCASSLDQGRTDTQYFGPGTRLTVL.

This clonotype was seen repeatedly, ten times or more. This chain links TRBV20-1 with TRBJ2-5; D call uncertain. The CDR3 has 10 residues. Germline CDR1 reads DFQATT; CDR2 reads SNEGSKA (reference sequence). Trimming took 3 bases from V and 5 from J, leaving 4 bases between them. The CDR3 loop is CSASGETQYF. The CDR3, as DNA: TGCAGTGCTAGCGGGGAGACCCAGTACTTC.

This clonotype turned up a few times. The rearrangement joins TRBV7-9 to TRBJ1-2; no clear D. CDR3 length: 13 amino acids. V lost 5 bases and J lost 4, with 11 bases in between. Germline V gene sequence: CDR1 SEHNR, CDR2 FQNEAQ (reference sequence). The CDR3 DNA is TGTGCCAGCAGCCTCTTAAGTGTCTATGGCTACACCTTC. This translates into CASSLLSVYGYTF.

Ten or more counts support this clonotype. CDR3 in DNA: TGTGCCAGCAGCTTATATGGCGGAGACACCGGGGAGCTGTTTTTT. Protein product: CASSLYGGDTGELFF. The chain employs TRBV7-3 and TRBJ2-2; no definite D call. This CDR3 contains 15 residues. V lost 2 bases to trimming and J lost 3 bases, with 10 bases between them. CDR1 is SGHTA, CDR2 FQGTGA, per germline.

The genes are TRBV2 and TRBJ1-3, with D possibly TRBD1 on 5 matching bases. Germline-derived CDR1 and CDR2 are SNHLY and FYNNEI. Between the trimmed V and J ends, which lost 7 bases and 2 bases, there was a span of 18 bases. This CDR3 comprises 16 residues. CDR3 nucleotide sequence: TGTGCCAGCACTCCTTATGCCGGGGGTCCTGGAAACACCATATATTTT. Encoded protein: CASTPYAGGPGNTIYF.

This chain connects TRBV20-1 to TRBJ1-5; D remains unclear. V gave up 3 bases and J gave up 1 base, with 7 bases separating them. CDR3 length: 13 residues. Germline V gene lookup returns CDR1 DFQATT and CDR2 SNEGSKA (reference sequence). CDR3 DNA: TGCAGTGCTAGTGGCGCCAGCAATCAGCCCCAGCATTTT. This codes for CSASGASNQPQHF.

The chain is built from TRBV18 and TRBJ2-1; TRBD1 aligns across 8 bases. The CDR3 runs 16 residues. V lost 3 bases and J lost 5; bases outside the gene matches: 9. Germline V gene lookup returns CDR1 KGHSH and CDR2 LQKENI. The CDR3 sequence is CASSPDRQGPHNEQFF. The DNA for the CDR3 is TGTGCCAGCTCACCGGATAGACAGGGGCCTCACAATGAGCAGTTCTTC.

The rearrangement links TRBV29-1 to TRBJ2-3; 7 bases map to TRBD2. V lost 6 bases and J lost 6; bases outside the gene matches: 12. In germline, CDR1 is SQVTM, CDR2 ANQGSEA. The CDR3 has 14 amino acids. The CDR3 loop is CSVAPSGPRDTQYF. The DNA of the CDR3 is TGCAGCGTCGCCCCTAGCGGTCCCCGGGATACGCAGTATTTT.

This clonotype occurred many times. This chain uses TRBV7-9 with TRBJ2-1; no firm D call. The CDR3 is 13 residues long. The germline CDR1 and CDR2 sequences are SEHNR and FQNEAQ (reference sequence). V was clipped by 3 bases and J by 5 bases, with 8 bases between them. CDR3 region: CASSFLIDNEQFF. CDR3 coding DNA: TGTGCCAGCAGCTTTTTGATAGACAATGAGCAGTTCTTC.

Many counts were recorded for this clonotype. The rearrangement uses TRBV6-4 and TRBJ2-1, with D perhaps being TRBD1 or TRBD2 (6 bases each). CDR3 size: 14 residues. The V end was cut by 6 bases, the J end by 5 bases, with 14 bases between. Germline-derived CDR1 and CDR2 are MRHNA and SNTAGT. The CDR3, as DNA: TGTGCCAGCAGCCACGAGGGGGGAGACAATGAGCAGTTCTTC. Encoded protein: CASSHEGGDNEQFF.

On this clonotype itself: This may stem from a read error, because a much larger clone lies one nucleotide away. V is TRBV20-1 and J is TRBJ2-1; D ambiguous. The CDR3 consists of 11 residues. V was pared by 5 bases and J by 10 bases, with 12 bases between. Per the germline V gene, CDR1 is DFQATT and CDR2 is SNEGSKA (reference sequence). Here the CDR3 reads CSAQQQDEQFF. The CDR3 nucleotides are TGCAGTGCTCAACAGCAGGACGAGCAGTTCTTC.

This chain uses TRBV5-6 with TRBJ2-3; TRBD2 might be the D (6 bases). V was clipped by 2 bases and J by 2 bases, with 15 bases between them. Per the germline V gene, CDR1 is SGHDT and CDR2 is YYEEEE. This CDR3 has 16 amino acids. The CDR3 region is CASSFRDSKFTDTQYF. Written as DNA, the CDR3 is TGTGCCAGCAGCTTTCGGGACTCAAAATTCACAGATACGCAGTATTTT.

This clonotype occurred many times. V usage is TRBV7-2 and J usage is TRBJ2-1, with D uncertain. V lost 1 base and J lost 9, with 7 bases in between. This CDR3 region has 12 residues. In germline, CDR1 is SGHTA, CDR2 FQGNSA. This CDR3 is CASSLGFAEQFF. The DNA for the CDR3 is TGTGCCAGCAGCTTAGGGTTCGCTGAGCAGTTCTTC.

The chain recombines TRBV7-9 with TRBJ1-1; D uncertain. Trimming stripped 1 base from V and 0 bases from J, with 9 bases between. This CDR3 has 15 residues. Per the germline V gene, CDR1 is SEHNR and CDR2 is FQNEAQ (reference sequence). The CDR3 sequence: CASSLEAVLNTEAFF. The CDR3 coding sequence is TGTGCCAGCAGCTTAGAGGCAGTCCTGAACACTGAAGCTTTCTTT.

The chain links TRBV7-7 to TRBJ2-1; D gene uncertain. CDR1 and CDR2 (germline): SSHAT, FNYEAQ (reference sequence). Deletions cut 2 bases from V and 5 bases from J, with 13 bases between. This CDR3 has 15 residues. The CDR3 spells CASSLSDARNNEQFF. The CDR3, as DNA: TGTGCCAGCAGCTTATCGGACGCTCGCAACAATGAGCAGTTCTTC.

A remark on this clonotype: Since a much larger clone is just one base distant, this may be a read error. The genes are TRBV10-3 and TRBJ1-2; TRBD1 aligns across 9 bases. The germline V gene encodes CDR1 ENHRY and CDR2 SYGVKD. The CDR3 runs 14 residues. The CDR3 sequence: CVISDSGQGYGYTF. CDR3 DNA: TGTGTCATCAGTGACTCGGGACAGGGCTATGGCTACACCTTC.

The chain recombines TRBV2 with TRBJ1-1; D unresolved. Trimming removed 7 bases from V and 0 bases from J, with 15 bases in between. Germline V lookup: CDR1 SNHLY, CDR2 FYNNEI. The CDR3 consists of 15 residues. In DNA, the CDR3 is TGTGCCAGCACCTTAGAAGGGCAATTGAACACTGAAGCTTTCTTT. Protein product: CASTLEGQLNTEAFF.

The chain recombines TRBV12-3 or TRBV12-4 with TRBJ1-2; 10 nucleotides agree with TRBD1. J gave up 6 bases and V 8 bases, and 6 bases lay outside the gene matches. The CDR3 has 13 residues. The CDR3 loop reads CASRTTGGHGYTF. As DNA, the CDR3 is TGTGCCAGCCGAACGACAGGGGGCCATGGCTACACCTTC.

The chain employs TRBV7-8 and TRBJ1-2; D is unresolved. Germline assignment: CDR1 SGHVS and CDR2 FQNEAQ. The CDR3 totals 13 residues. Trimming removed 4 bases at V and 8 bases at J, with 14 bases between. CDR3 bases: TGTGCCAGCAGCTATGAACAACTCGGAGGCTACACCTTC. This translates into CASSYEQLGGYTF.

This clonotype appeared a few times. A far larger clone differs by one base, so this is likely a read error. The chain is built from TRBV5-1 and TRBJ2-1, with D hard to call. CDR1 and CDR2 (germline): SGHRS, YFSETQ. CDR3 size: 11 residues. The V and J ends lost 0 bases and 13 bases respectively, with 8 bases between them. This CDR3 reads CASSLEETQFF. In DNA form, the CDR3 reads TGCGCCAGCAGCTTGGAAGAGACCCAGTTCTTC.

CDR3 coding DNA: TGTGCCAGCAGTTACTCGGCGGGGCAGCCCCAGCATTTT. Amino acids: CASSYSAGQPQHF. The chain recombines TRBV6-5 with TRBJ1-5; D is ambiguous. Germline values: CDR1 MNHEY, CDR2 SVGAGI. There are 13 residues in the CDR3. V shed 0 bases and J shed 7 bases, with 7 bases lying between them.

The rearrangement uses TRBV4-1 and TRBJ2-1; possibly TRBD1 for D (5 bases). The DNA end favors TRBJ2-7, so the J call may be wrong. Germline V gene sequence: CDR1 MGHRA, CDR2 YSYEKL. The CDR3 loop spans 15 amino acids. The CDR3 DNA is TGCGCCAGCAGCCAAGGACAGACCACGTACAATGAGCAGTACTTC. Protein sequence: CASSQGQTTYNEQYF.

This clonotype was seen a handful of times. The chain links TRBV7-8 to TRBJ2-7; 7 bases line up with TRBD1. This CDR3 contains 13 residues. Germline V gene data show CDR1 as SGHVS and CDR2 as FQNEAQ. V shed 4 bases, J shed 5 bases, and the junction held 5 bases outside the gene matches. The CDR3 here is CASSSDRAHEQYF. The CDR3 region has the DNA TGTGCCAGCAGCTCTGACAGGGCCCACGAGCAGTACTTC.

This clonotype turned up a few times. The chain joins TRBV5-1 to TRBJ2-3; the D gene is possibly TRBD2 (5 bases). CDR1 is SGHRS and CDR2 is YFSETQ in the germline V gene. The length of the CDR3 is 14 residues. The germline V and J ends were trimmed by 6 bases and 0 bases, with 11 bases remaining between them. CDR3 bases: TGCGCCAGCAAGGAGGCAACTAGCACAGATACGCAGTATTTT. It codes for CASKEATSTDTQYF.

In nucleotides, the CDR3 is TGTGCCAGCAGTTTTGAGAGCGGGGGGGCCGAAGATACGCAGTATTTT. Its translation is CASSFESGGAEDTQYF. V usage is TRBV12-3 or TRBV12-4 and J usage is TRBJ2-3, with TRBD2 matching over 10 bases. The ends lost 3 bases at V and 5 bases at J; junction bases unmatched: 8. The CDR3 consists of 16 residues.

The genes are TRBV12-3 or TRBV12-4 and TRBJ2-7; 8 positions agree with TRBD1. This CDR3 contains 15 residues. V trimming: 3 bases; J trimming: 2 bases; junction bases outside the gene matches: 6. For the CDR3, the DNA is TGTGCCAGCAGTTTTAGGGACAGGAGCCCCTACGAGCAGTACTTC. It yields the protein CASSFRDRSPYEQYF.

The CDR3 is CASSDTGGRTEAFF. Written as DNA, the CDR3 is TGTGCCAGCAGTGATACAGGGGGCAGAACTGAAGCTTTCTTT. The chain links TRBV25-1 to TRBJ1-1; the match to TRBD1 covers 9 bases. This CDR3 is built from 14 residues. Germline CDR1 MGHDK, CDR2 SYGVNS. The V segment lost 3 bases and the J segment 5 bases; nucleotides outside the gene matches: 4.

There are a few counts of this clonotype. The chain is built from TRBV19 and TRBJ2-3, with unresolved D. CDR1 is LNHDA, CDR2 SQIVND, per germline (reference sequence). This CDR3 contains 15 residues. The V and J ends lost 4 bases and 0 bases respectively, with 11 bases between them. In DNA, the CDR3 is TGTGCCAGTAGTAAGACTTCGGAGAGCACAGATACGCAGTATTTT. Protein sequence: CASSKTSESTDTQYF. Complete variable domain (other parts from reference TRBV19 and TRBJ2-3): DGGITQSPKYLFRKEGQNVTLSCEQNLNHDAMYWYRQDPGQGLRLIYYSQIVNDFQKGDIAEGYSVSREKKESFPLTVTSAQKNPTAFYLCASSKTSESTDTQYFGPGTRLTVL.